This record concerns one T cell receptor beta chain sequence. This record belongs to a study of blood T cell repertoires in COVID-19. Assay used: immunoSEQ multiplex PCR; TCRdb lists only in-frame clones, some missing. The table includes approximately 280,000 clones, around nine tenths detected once. The age range of participants was about 18 to 95 years, with residence in fewer than 25 US areas. The CDR3 consists of 15 residues. In germline, CDR1 is MDHEN, CDR2 SYDVKM. V lost 4 bases, J lost 8 bases, and 12 bases stayed unmatched. Sample: PBMCs or T cells enriched from blood (not recorded which). The genes are TRBV28 and TRBJ1-2, with 8 bases that match TRBD1. This clonotype originated in a woman under 30 who had recovered from COVID-19. CDR3 nucleotides: TGTGCCAGCAGTTCCCCCGGGACAGGTATAGAGGGCTACACCTTC. It specifies CASSSPGTGIEGYTF.